The clone carrying this TCR beta chain was seen a few times. Its antigen is not known. The data were taken from a study of T-cell memory formation after mild COVID-19. General study results and limits: Clones that contracted clustered mainly in CM and EM if CD4+ and in EMRA if CD8+.

The CDR3 sequence is 12 residues long. The V end lost 6 bases, the J end lost 6 bases, and 10 bases lay between the germline ends. Germline lookup yields CDR1 MNHNY and CDR2 SVGAGI (reference sequence). One entry per CDR3 protein results from TCRdb running MiXCR on the 5' RACE reads. The sample records fewer than 250,000 distinct CDR3 sequences, approximately 10% being singletons. This clonotype was obtained from a man aged 18 to 35 who had mild COVID-19 (a few samples of this study predate the infection). Cell type and time point are not known. Sequencing input: PBMCs or a T cell subset sorted from them (not recorded which). V is TRBV6-6 and J is TRBJ2-3; D gene uncertain. The CDR3 sequence: CASRDPGDTQYF. Written as DNA, the CDR3 is TGTGCCAGCAGAGACCCCGGGGATACGCAGTATTTT.